This entry concerns a single TCR beta chain. This receptor's antigen is unknown. No base quality information exists; no much larger clone differs at one position. This sample is drawn from a study of T cell repertoires in cytomegalovirus infection (dated by TCRdb to the late 2010s). Regarding the research as a whole: Because public TCR beta signatures pointed to carriage of CMV infection together with the matching HLA type, the HLA type of each donor mattered for the analysis. Broad study findings and their caveats: The ex vivo response was dominated by HLA-C-restricted CMV-specific TCR beta clonotypes, which also provided the single most frequent clonotype in two of eight donors. Cumulative frequency of public TCR beta family members discriminated carriers of CMV infection plus the relevant HLA type in this cohort and an independent 352-donor cohort.

Sequencing was performed on an Illumina HiSeq 1500. Through fastp at Q25 and MiXCR, TCRdb rebuilt clones from the public reads, retaining in-frame beta chains. Every entry covers one CDR3 protein and lists the most common genes and DNA from its rows. The sample profile shows 250,000 or so distinct CDR3 sequences; about 17% of them were found once. 40% to 55% of the sample goes to the ten largest clones. CDR1 is given as DFQATT and CDR2 as SNEGSKA, both from the germline V gene (reference sequence). Trimming leaves V shorter by 3 bases and J shorter by 3 bases, with the junction holding 5 bases beyond the gene matches. Including the terminal cysteine and phenylalanine, the CDR3 comprises 15 residues. Of all the DNA, just the CDR3 is kept, 45 bases in frame from base 1.

Recombination linked TRBV20-1 to TRBJ2-2; a stretch of 9 junction bases matches TRBD2. The TCR sequence derives from a human donor in good health (CMV status not recorded). Some clones in this sample may be carry-over from other donors' samples. Sequenced sample: CD8+ T cells from PBMCs. The sequence in DNA is TGCAGTGCTAGGGAGCGGGGGGCCTACACCGGGGAGCTGTTTTTT. Its protein reads: CSARERGAYTGELFF.